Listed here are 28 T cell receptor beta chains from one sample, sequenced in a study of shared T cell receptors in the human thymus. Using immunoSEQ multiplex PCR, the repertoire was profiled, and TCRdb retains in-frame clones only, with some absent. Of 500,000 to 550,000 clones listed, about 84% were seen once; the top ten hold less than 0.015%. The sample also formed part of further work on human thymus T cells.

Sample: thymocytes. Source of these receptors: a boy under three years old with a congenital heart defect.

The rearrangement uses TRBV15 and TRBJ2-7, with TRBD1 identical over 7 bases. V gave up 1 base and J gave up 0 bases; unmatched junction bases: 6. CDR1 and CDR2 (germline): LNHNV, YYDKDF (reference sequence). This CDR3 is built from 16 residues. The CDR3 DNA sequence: TGTGCCACCAGCAGAGTTGAGGGACAGAGCTCCTACGAGCAGTACTTC. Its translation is CATSRVEGQSSYEQYF.

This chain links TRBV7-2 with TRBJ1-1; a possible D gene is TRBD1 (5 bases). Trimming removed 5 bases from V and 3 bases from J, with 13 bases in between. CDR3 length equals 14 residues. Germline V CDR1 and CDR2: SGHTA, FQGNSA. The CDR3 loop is CASSPRWGDTEAFF. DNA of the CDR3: TGTGCCAGCAGCCCCCGATGGGGGGACACTGAAGCTTTCTTT.

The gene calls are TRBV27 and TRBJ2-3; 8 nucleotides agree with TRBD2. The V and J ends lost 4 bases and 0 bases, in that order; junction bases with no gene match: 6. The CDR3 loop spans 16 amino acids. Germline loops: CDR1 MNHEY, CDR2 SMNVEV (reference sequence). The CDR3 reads CASSYRTSRSTDTQYF. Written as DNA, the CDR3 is TGTGCCAGCAGTTATAGGACTAGCCGCAGCACAGATACGCAGTATTTT.

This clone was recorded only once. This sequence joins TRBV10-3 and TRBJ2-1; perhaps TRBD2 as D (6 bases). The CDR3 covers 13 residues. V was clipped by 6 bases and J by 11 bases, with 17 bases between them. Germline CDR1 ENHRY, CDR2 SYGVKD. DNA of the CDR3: TGTGCCATCAGCCCCCTGACTAGTTATCAGCAGTTCTTC. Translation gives CAISPLTSYQQFF.

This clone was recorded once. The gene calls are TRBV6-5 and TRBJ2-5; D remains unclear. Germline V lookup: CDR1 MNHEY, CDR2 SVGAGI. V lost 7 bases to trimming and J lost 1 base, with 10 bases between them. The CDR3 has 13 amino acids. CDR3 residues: CASNPRSQETQYF. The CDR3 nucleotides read TGTGCCAGCAACCCGCGCTCCCAAGAGACCCAGTACTTC.

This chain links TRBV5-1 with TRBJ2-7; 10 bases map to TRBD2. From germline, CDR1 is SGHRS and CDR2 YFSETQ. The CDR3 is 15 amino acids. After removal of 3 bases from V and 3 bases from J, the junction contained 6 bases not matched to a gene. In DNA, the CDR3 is TGCGCCAGCAGCTCAGGCCTAGCGGGAGTCTACGAGCAGTACTTC. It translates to CASSSGLAGVYEQYF.

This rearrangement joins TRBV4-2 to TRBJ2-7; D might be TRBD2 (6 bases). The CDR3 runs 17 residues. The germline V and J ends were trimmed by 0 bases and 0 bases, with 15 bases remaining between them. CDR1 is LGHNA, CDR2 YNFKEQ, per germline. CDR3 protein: CASSQDFVGGSSYEQYF. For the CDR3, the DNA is TGTGCCAGCAGCCAAGATTTCGTAGGAGGGAGCTCCTACGAGCAGTACTTC.

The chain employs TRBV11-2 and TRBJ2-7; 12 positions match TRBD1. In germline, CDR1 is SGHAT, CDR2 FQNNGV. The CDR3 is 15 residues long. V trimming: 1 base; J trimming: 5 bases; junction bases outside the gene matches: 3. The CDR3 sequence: CASSLGGQGAHEQYF. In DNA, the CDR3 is TGTGCCAGCAGCTTAGGGGGACAGGGGGCCCACGAGCAGTACTTC. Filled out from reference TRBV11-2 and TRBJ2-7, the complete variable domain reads EAGVAQSPRYKIIEKRQSVAFWCNPISGHATLYWYQQILGQGPKLLIQFQNNGVVDDSQLPKDRFSAERLKGVDSTLKIQPAKLEDSAVYLCASSLGGQGAHEQYFGPGTRLTVT.

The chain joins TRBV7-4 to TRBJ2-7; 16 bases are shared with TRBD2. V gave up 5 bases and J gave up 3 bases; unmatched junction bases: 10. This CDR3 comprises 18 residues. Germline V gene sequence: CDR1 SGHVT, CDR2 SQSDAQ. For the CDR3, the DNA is TGTGCCAGCAGCCGAGCCGACGGGACTAGCGGGAGGGACTACGAGCAGTACTTC. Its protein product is CASSRADGTSGRDYEQYF.

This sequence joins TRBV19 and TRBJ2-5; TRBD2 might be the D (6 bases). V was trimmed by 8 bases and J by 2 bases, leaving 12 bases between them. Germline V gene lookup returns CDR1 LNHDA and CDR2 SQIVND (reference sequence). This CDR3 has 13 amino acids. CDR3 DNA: TGTGCCAGTGGTGGAGGGGTGCAAGAGACCCAGTACTTC. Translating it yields CASGGGVQETQYF.

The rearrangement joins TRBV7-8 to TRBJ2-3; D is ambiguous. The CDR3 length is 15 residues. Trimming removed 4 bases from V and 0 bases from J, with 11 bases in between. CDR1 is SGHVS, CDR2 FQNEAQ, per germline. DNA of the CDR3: TGTGCCAGCAGCTCCGGTCCCGCTAGCACAGATACGCAGTATTTT. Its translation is CASSSGPASTDTQYF.

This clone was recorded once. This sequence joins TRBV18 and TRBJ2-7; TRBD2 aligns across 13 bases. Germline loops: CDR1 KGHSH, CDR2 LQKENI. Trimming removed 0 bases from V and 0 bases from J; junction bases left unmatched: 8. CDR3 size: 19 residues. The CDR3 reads CASSPPETSGRKGSYEQYF. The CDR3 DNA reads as TGTGCCAGCTCACCACCCGAGACTAGCGGGAGGAAGGGCTCCTACGAGCAGTACTTC.

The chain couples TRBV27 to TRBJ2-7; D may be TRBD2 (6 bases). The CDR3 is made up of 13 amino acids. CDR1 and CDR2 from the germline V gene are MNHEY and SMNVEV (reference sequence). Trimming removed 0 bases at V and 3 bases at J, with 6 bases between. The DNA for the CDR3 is TGTGCCAGCAGTTTATCGGAGGGCTACGAGCAGTACTTC. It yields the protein CASSLSEGYEQYF.

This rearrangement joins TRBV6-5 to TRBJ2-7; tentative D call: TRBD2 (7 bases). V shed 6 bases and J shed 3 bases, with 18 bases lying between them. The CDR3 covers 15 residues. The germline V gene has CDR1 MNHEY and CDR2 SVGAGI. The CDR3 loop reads CASSRGRGGNYEQYF. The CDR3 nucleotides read TGTGCCAGCAGCCGAGGAAGGGGGGGGAACTACGAGCAGTACTTC.

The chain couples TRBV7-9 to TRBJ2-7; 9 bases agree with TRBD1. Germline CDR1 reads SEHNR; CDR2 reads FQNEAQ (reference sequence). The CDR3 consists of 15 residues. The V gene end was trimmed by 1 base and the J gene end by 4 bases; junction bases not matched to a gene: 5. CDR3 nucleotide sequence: TGTGCCAGCAGCTTAGTGGGGACAGGGACGTACGAGCAGTACTTC. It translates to CASSLVGTGTYEQYF.

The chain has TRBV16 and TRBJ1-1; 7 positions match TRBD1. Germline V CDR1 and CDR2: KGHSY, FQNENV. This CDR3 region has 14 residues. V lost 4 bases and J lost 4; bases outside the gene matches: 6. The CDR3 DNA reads TGTGCCAGCAGCCTTAAATACAGGGGCACTGAAGCTTTCTTT. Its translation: CASSLKYRGTEAFF. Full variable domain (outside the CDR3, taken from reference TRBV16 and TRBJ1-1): GEEVAQTPKHLVRGEGQKAKLYCAPIKGHSYVFWYQQVLKNEFKFLISFQNENVFDETGMPKERFSAKCLPNSPCSLEIQATKLEDSAVYFCASSLKYRGTEAFFGQGTRLTVV.

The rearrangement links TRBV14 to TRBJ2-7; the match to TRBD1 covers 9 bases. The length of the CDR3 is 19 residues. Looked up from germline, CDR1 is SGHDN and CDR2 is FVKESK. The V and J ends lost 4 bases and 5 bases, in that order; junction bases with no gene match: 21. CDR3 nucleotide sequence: TGTGCCAGCAGCCGGCCACAGGCGCCCTCTAGACAGGGGGTCGACGAGCAGTACTTC. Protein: CASSRPQAPSRQGVDEQYF.

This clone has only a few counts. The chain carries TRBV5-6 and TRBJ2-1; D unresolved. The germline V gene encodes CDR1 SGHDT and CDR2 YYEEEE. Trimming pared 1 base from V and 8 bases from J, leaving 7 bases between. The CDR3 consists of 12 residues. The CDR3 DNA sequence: TGTGCCAGCAGCTTGTTGAGCGATGAGCAGTTCTTC. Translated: CASSLLSDEQFF.

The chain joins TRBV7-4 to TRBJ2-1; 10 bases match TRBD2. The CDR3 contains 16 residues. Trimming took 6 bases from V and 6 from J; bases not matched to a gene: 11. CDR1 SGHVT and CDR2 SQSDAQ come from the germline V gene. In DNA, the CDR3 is TGTGCCAGCAGGGCTAACCTAGCGGGAGTAGTCAATGAGCAGTTCTTC. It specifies CASRANLAGVVNEQFF.

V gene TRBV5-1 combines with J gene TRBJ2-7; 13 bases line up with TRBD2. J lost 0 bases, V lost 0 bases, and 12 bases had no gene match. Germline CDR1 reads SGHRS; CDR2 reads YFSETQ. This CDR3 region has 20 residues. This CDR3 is CASSLAVGTSGESNSYEQYF. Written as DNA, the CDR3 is TGCGCCAGCAGCTTGGCCGTCGGGACTAGCGGGGAGTCCAACTCCTACGAGCAGTACTTC.

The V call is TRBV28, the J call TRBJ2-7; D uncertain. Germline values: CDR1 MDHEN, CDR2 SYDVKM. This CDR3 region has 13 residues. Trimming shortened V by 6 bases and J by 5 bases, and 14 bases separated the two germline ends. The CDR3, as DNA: TGTGCCAGCAGCCCGTTCTGGGCTAACGAGCAGTACTTC. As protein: CASSPFWANEQYF. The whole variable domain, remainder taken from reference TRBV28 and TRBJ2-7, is DVKVTQSSRYLVKRTGEKVFLECVQDMDHENMFWYRQDPGLGLRLIYFSYDVKMKEKGDIPEGYSVSREKKERFSLILESASTNQTSMYLCASSPFWANEQYFGPGTRLTVT.

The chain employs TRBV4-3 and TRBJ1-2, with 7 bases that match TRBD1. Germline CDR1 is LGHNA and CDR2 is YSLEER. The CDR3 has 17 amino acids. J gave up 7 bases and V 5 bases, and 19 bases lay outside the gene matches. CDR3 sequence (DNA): TGCGCCAGCAGCGACAAGGGGGGCAGGAGGGGGCGGCGTGGCTACACCTTC. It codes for CASSDKGGRRGRRGYTF.

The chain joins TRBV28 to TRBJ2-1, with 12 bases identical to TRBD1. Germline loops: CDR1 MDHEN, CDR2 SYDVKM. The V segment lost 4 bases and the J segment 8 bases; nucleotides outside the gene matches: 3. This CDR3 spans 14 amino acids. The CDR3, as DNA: TGTGCCAGCAGTTCCGGGACAGGGGGCCATGAGCAGTTCTTC. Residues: CASSSGTGGHEQFF.

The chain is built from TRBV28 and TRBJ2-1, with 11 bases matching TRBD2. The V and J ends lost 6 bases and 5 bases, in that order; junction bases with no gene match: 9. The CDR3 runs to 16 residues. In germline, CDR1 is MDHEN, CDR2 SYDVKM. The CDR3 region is CASRRNGTSGNNEQFF. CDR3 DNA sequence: TGTGCCAGCAGAAGAAACGGGACTAGCGGTAACAATGAGCAGTTCTTC.

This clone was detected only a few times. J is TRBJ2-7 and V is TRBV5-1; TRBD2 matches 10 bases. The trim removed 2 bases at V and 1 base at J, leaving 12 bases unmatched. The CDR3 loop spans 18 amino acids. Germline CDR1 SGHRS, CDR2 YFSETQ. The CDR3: CASSFGPSGRDYSYEQYF. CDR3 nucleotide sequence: TGCGCCAGCAGCTTCGGTCCAAGCGGGAGGGATTATTCCTACGAGCAGTACTTC.

CDR3 DNA sequence: TGTGCCAGCAGCTTGAGTACTAGCGAGAATGAGCAGTTCTTC. Protein: CASSLSTSENEQFF. The V and J genes are TRBV5-4 and TRBJ2-1, with 7 bases that match TRBD2. The CDR3 contains 14 residues. V was clipped by 1 base and J by 7 bases; unmatched bases: 5. Germline V CDR1 and CDR2: SGHNT, YYREEE (reference sequence).

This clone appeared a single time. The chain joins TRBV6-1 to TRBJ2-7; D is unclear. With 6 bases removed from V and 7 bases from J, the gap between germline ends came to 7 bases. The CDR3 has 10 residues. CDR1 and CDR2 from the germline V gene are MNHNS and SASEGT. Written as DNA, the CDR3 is TGTGCCAGCAGAGACGGGGAGCAGTACTTC. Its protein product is CASRDGEQYF.

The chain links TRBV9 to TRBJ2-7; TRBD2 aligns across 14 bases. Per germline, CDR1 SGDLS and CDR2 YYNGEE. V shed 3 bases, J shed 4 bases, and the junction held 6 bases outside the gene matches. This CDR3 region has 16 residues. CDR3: CASSAGTSGSPYEQYF. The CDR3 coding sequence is TGTGCCAGCAGCGCTGGGACTAGCGGGAGTCCTTACGAGCAGTACTTC.